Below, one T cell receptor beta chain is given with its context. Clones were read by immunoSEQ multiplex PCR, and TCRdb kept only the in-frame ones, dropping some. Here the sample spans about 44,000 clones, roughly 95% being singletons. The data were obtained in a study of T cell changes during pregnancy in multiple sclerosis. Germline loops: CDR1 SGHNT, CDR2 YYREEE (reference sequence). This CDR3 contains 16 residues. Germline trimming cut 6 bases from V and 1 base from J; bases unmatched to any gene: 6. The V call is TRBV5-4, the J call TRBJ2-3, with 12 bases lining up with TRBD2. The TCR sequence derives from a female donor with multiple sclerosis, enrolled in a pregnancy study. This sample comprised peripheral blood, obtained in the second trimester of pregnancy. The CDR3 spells CASTLRLAGGTDTQYF. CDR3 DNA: TGTGCCAGCACCCTTCGACTAGCGGGGGGCACAGATACGCAGTATTTT.